This passage covers 7 T cell receptor beta chains from one sample sequenced in a study of control samples from healthy donors and cancer patients. Clones were read by immunoSEQ multiplex PCR, and TCRdb kept only the in-frame ones, dropping some. This sample yields 350,000 to 450,000 clones, of which about nine tenths are seen a single time; approximately 6.3% belongs to the top ten. Source material: PBMCs. All receptors come from a man aged 35 to 55 with head and neck cancer.

CDR3 residues: CASSLDSPTDTQYF. The CDR3 region has the DNA TGCGCCAGCAGCCTTGATAGCCCCACAGATACGCAGTATTTT. J is TRBJ2-3 and V is TRBV5-1; D unresolved. CDR1 is SGHRS and CDR2 is YFSETQ in the germline V gene. V shed 4 bases and J shed 2 bases, with 11 bases lying between them. CDR3 size: 14 residues.

V and J are TRBV20-1 and TRBJ1-1; D unclear. The CDR3 has 12 amino acids. V shed 3 bases and J shed 1 base, with 6 bases lying between them. Germline assignment: CDR1 DFQATT and CDR2 SNEGSKA (reference sequence). In DNA, the CDR3 is TGCAGTGCTAGTAAGTCGAACACTGAAGCTTTCTTT. It translates to CSASKSNTEAFF.

CDR3 protein: CASSLSLGEAFF. The CDR3 coding sequence is TGTGCCAGCAGCTTAAGTCTAGGTGAAGCTTTCTTT. This chain connects TRBV7-9 to TRBJ1-1; D unresolved. V dropped 2 bases and J dropped 7 bases, with 8 bases sitting between them. Germline V gene lookup returns CDR1 SEHNR and CDR2 FQNEAQ (reference sequence). This CDR3 is 12 amino acids long.

The gene calls are TRBV30 and TRBJ1-2; D possibly corresponds to TRBD1 (5 bases). V shed 3 bases and J shed 1 base, with 12 bases lying between them. Germline CDR1 and CDR2: GTSNPN and SVGIG (reference sequence). CDR3 length equals 14 residues. CDR3 region: CAWRKVGGNYGYTF. The CDR3 region has the DNA TGTGCCTGGAGGAAGGTGGGGGGTAACTATGGCTACACCTTC.

In its sample, this clone was seen many times. The genes are TRBV7-3 and TRBJ2-2; possibly TRBD1 or TRBD2 for D (6 bases each). The CDR3 has 15 amino acids. Germline lookup yields CDR1 SGHTA and CDR2 FQGTGA. The V and J ends lost 5 bases and 2 bases respectively, with 12 bases between them. The CDR3 DNA is TGTGCCAGCAGCCCGGAGGGGGGCAACACCGGGGAGCTGTTTTTT. Its protein is CASSPEGGNTGELFF.

The chain links TRBV7-9 to TRBJ1-1, with D uncertain. This CDR3 contains 13 residues. Trimming took 8 bases from V and 1 from J, leaving 11 bases between them. CDR1 is SEHNR and CDR2 is FQNEAQ in the germline V gene (reference sequence). The CDR3 sequence is CASGSVKNTEAFF. The DNA of the CDR3 is TGTGCCAGCGGGTCGGTGAAGAACACTGAAGCTTTCTTT. Combining the CDR3 with reference TRBV7-9 and TRBJ1-1 gives the whole variable domain DTGVSQNPRHKITKRGQNVTFRCDPISEHNRLYWYRQTLGQGPEFLTYFQNEAQLEKSRLLSDRFSAERPKGSFSTLEIQRTEQGDSAMYLCASGSVKNTEAFFGQGTRLTVV.

The rearrangement links TRBV5-1 to TRBJ1-2; 9 bases map to TRBD1. This CDR3 contains 16 residues. Looked up from germline, CDR1 is SGHRS and CDR2 is YFSETQ. After removal of 3 bases from V and 7 bases from J, the junction contained 13 bases not matched to a gene. This chain's CDR3 is CASSSNTGTGYGGYTF. The CDR3 DNA reads as TGCGCCAGCAGCTCAAACACGGGGACAGGGTATGGTGGCTACACCTTC.